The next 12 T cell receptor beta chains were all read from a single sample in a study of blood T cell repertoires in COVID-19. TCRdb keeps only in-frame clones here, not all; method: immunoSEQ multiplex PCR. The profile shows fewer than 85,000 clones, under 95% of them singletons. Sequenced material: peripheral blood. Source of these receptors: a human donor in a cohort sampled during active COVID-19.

The CDR3 DNA reads as TGTGCCAGCAGTCGGGGGGGGTCGGGAGGCTACACCTTC. Protein product: CASSRGGSGGYTF. V gene TRBV6-5 combines with J gene TRBJ1-2, with D possibly being TRBD1 (5 bases). The V gene lost 5 bases and the J gene lost 8 bases, with 15 bases spanning the gap. The CDR3 has 13 amino acids. Germline values: CDR1 MNHEY, CDR2 SVGAGI.

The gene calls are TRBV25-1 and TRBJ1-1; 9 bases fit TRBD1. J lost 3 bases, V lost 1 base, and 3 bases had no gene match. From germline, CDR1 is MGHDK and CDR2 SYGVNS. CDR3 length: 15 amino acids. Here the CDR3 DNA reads TGTGCCAGCAGTGAATCGGACAGGGGCTACACTGAAGCTTTCTTT. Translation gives CASSESDRGYTEAFF.

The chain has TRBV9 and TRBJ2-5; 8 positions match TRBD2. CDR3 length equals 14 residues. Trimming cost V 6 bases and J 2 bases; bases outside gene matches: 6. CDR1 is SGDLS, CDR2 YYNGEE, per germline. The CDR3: CASTGSGTQETQYF. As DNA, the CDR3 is TGTGCCAGCACCGGTAGCGGGACACAAGAGACCCAGTACTTC.

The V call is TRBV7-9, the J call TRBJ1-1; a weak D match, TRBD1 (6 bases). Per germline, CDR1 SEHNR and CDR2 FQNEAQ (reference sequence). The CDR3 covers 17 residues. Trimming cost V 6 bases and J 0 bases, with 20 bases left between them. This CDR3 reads CASRHPLTGRMNTEAFF. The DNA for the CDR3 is TGTGCCAGCAGACATCCTTTGACAGGTAGAATGAACACTGAAGCTTTCTTT.

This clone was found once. This CDR3 is CASSLEGLEYEQYF. CDR3 bases: TGTGCCAGCAGCTTGGAGGGGTTAGAGTACGAGCAGTACTTC. The chain combines TRBV5-6 with TRBJ2-7; possibly TRBD1 for D (5 bases). Germline-derived CDR1 and CDR2 are SGHDT and YYEEEE. This CDR3 is built from 14 residues. The V gene lost 0 bases and the J gene lost 4 bases, with 11 bases spanning the gap. Using reference TRBV5-6 and TRBJ2-7 for the parts outside the CDR3, the full variable domain is DAGVTQSPTHLIKTRGQQVTLRCSPKSGHDTVSWYQQALGQGPQFIFQYYEEEERQRGNFPDRFSGHQFPNYSSELNVNALLLGDSALYLCASSLEGLEYEQYFGPGTRLTVT.

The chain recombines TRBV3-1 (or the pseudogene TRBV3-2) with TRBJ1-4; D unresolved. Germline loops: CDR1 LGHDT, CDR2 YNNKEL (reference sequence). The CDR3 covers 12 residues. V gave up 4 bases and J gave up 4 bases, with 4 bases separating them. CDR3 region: CASSPVNEKLFF. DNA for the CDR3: TGTGCCAGCAGCCCGGTTAATGAAAAACTGTTTTTT.

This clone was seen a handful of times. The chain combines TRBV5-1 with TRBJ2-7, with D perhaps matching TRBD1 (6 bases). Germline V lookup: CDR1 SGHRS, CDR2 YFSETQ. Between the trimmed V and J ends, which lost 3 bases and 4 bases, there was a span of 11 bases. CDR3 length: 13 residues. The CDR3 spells CASSSRDKYEQYF. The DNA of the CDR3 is TGCGCCAGCAGCTCCCGGGACAAGTACGAGCAGTACTTC.

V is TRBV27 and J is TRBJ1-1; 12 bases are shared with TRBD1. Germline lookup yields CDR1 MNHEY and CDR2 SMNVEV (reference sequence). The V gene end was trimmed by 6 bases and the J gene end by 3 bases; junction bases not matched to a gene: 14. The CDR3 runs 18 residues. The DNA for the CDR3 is TGTGCCAGCAGCTTAATACCTCCGGGACAGGGGGCCGACACTGAAGCTTTCTTT. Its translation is CASSLIPPGQGADTEAFF.

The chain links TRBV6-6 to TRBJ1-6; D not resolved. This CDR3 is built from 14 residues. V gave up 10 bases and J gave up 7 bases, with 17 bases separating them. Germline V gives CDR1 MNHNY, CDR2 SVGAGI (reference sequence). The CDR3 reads CATSRGKGNSPLHF. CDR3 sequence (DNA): TGTGCCACGTCCCGGGGTAAAGGAAATTCACCCCTCCACTTT.

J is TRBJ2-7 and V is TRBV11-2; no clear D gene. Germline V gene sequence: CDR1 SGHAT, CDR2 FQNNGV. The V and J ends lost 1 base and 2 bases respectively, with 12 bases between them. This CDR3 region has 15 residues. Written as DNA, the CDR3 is TGTGCCAGCAGCTTAGTGCGCGGCAGAGCCTACGAGCAGTACTTC. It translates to CASSLVRGRAYEQYF.

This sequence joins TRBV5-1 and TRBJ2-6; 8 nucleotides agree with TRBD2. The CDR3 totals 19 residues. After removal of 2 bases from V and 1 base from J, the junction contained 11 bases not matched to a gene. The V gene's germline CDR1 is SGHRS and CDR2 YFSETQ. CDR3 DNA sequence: TGCGCCAGCAGCTTCCACGGGAGGGGAACCGAATCTGGGGCCAACGTCCTGACTTTC. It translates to CASSFHGRGTESGANVLTF.

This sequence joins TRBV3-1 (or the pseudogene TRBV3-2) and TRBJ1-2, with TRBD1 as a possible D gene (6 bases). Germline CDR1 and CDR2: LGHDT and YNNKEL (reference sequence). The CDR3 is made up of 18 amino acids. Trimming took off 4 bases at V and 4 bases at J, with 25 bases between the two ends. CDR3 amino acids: CASSRGRGGFKVRYGYTF. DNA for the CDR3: TGTGCCAGCAGCCGAGGCCGGGGGGGCTTCAAAGTACGCTATGGCTACACCTTC.